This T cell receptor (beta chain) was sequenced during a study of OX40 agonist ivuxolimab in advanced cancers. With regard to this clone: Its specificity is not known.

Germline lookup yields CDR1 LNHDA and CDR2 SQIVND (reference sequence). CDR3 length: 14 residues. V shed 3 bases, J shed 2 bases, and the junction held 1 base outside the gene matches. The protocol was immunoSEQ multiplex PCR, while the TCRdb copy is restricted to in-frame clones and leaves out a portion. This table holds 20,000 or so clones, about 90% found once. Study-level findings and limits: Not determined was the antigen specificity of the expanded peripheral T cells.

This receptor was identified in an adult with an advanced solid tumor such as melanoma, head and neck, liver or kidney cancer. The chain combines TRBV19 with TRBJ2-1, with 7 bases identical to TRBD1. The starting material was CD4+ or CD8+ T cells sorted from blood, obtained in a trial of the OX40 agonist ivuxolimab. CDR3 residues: CASSITGAYNEQFF. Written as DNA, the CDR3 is TGTGCCAGTAGTATTACAGGGGCCTACAATGAGCAGTTCTTC.